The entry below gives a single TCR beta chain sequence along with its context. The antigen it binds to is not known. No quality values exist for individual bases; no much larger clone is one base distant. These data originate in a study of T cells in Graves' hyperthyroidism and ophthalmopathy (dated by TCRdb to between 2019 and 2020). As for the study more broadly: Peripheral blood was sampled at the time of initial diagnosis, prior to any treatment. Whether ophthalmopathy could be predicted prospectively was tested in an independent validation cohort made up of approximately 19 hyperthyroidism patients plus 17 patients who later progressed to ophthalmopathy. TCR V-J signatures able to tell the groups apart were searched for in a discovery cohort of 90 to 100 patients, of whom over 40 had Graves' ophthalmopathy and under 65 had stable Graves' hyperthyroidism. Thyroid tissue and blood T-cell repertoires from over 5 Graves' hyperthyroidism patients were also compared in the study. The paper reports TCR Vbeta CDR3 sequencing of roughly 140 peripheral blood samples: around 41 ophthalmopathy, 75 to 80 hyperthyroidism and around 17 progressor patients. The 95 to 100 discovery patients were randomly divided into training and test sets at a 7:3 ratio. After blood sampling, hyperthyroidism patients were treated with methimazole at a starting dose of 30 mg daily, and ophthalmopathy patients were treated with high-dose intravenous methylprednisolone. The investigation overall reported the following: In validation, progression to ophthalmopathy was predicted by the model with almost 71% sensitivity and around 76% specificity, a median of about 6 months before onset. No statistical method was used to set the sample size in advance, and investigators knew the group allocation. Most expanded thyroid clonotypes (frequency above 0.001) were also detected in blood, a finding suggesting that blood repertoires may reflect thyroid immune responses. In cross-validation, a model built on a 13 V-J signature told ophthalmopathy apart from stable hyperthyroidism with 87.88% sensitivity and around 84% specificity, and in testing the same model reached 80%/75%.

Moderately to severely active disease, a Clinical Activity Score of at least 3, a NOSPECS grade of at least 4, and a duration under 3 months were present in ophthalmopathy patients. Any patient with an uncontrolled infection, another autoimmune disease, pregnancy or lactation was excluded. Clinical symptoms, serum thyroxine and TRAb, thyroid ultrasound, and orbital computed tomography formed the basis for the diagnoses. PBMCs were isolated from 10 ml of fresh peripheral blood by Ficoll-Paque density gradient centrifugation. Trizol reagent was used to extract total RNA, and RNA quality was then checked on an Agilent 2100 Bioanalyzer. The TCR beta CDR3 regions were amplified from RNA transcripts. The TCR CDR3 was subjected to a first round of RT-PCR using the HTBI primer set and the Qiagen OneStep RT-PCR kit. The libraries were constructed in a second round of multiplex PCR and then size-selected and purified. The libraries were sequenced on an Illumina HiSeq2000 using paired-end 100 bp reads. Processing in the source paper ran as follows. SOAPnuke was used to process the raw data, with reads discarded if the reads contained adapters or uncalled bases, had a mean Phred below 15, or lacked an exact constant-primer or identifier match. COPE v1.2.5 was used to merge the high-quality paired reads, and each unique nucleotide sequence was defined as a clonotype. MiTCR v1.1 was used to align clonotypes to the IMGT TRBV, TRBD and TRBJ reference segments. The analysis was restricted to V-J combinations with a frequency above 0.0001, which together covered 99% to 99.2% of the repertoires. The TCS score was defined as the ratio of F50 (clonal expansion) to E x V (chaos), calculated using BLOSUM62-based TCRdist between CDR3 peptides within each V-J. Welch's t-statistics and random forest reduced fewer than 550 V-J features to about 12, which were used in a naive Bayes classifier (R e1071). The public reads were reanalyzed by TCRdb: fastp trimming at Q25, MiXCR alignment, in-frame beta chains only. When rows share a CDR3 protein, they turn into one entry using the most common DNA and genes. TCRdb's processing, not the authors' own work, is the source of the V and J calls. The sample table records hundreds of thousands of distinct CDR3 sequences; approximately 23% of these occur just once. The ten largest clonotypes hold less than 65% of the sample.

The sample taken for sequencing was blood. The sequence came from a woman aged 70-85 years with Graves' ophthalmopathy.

The CDR3 is CASSWAGQGYEQYF. The DNA reads as follows: TGTGCCAGCAGCTGGGCAGGACAGGGCTACGAGCAGTACTTC. The rearranged segments are TRBV3-1 and TRBJ2-7, and 8 junctional nucleotides match TRBD1. Its CDR3 holds 14 amino acids, cysteine through phenylalanine. Only the CDR3 portion is preserved as DNA: 42 bases, with reading frame beginning at the first base. The germline V gene (reference sequence) specifies LGHDT as CDR1 and YNNKEL as CDR2. V lost 5 bases and J lost 3 bases, and the count of bases not matched to a germline gene is 6.